A single sample is the source of the 5 T cell receptor beta chains below, sequenced in a study of a mutant IDH1 vaccine in newly diagnosed glioma. Profiling relied on immunoSEQ multiplex PCR, and the TCRdb table lists in-frame clones only, not all of them. This table has about 21,000 clones, around 85% appearing once. The time point here: baseline, week 1 (first vaccination visit). Treatment reported: pre-vaccination baseline after standard-of-care therapy. The source was PBMCs, collected from a glioma patient treated with radiotherapy, temozolomide or both. These receptors came from a middle-aged man with glioma.

This clone was seen a few times. The rearrangement uses TRBV2 and TRBJ1-2, with a weak D call TRBD1 (5 bases). This CDR3 has 15 amino acids. Between the trimmed V and J ends, which lost 5 bases and 7 bases, there was a span of 20 bases. The germline V gene encodes CDR1 SNHLY and CDR2 FYNNEI. The CDR3: CASSLRWEGGVGYTF. CDR3 sequence (DNA): TGTGCCAGCAGTCTACGCTGGGAGGGAGGGGTTGGCTACACCTTC.

The chain carries TRBV5-1 and TRBJ1-1, with TRBD1 matching over 9 bases. Germline V gene sequence: CDR1 SGHRS, CDR2 YFSETQ. V was clipped by 4 bases and J by 5 bases; unmatched bases: 9. There are 15 residues in the CDR3. The CDR3 protein is CASSGTTGGNTEAFF. For the CDR3, the DNA is TGCGCCAGCAGCGGCACTACAGGGGGCAATACTGAAGCTTTCTTT.

The V gene is TRBV5-6, the J gene TRBJ1-3; 8 bases map to TRBD1. CDR1 is SGHDT and CDR2 is YYEEEE in the germline V gene. The CDR3 runs to 16 residues. With 2 bases clipped from V and 3 bases from J, the junction kept 7 bases outside the gene matches. CDR3 bases: TGTGCCAGCAGCTTTATCCAGGGGGCAGGTGGAAACACCATATATTTT. Protein: CASSFIQGAGGNTIYF.

This clone was seen a single time. V gene TRBV25-1 combines with J gene TRBJ1-5; no firm D call. The V and J ends lost 3 bases and 2 bases respectively, with 11 bases between them. CDR1 is MGHDK, CDR2 SYGVNS, per germline. The CDR3 extends over 15 amino acids. The CDR3 loop is CASSDSGGGNQPQHF. The CDR3 region has the DNA TGTGCCAGCAGTGATAGCGGAGGAGGCAATCAGCCCCAGCATTTT.

The V call is TRBV19, the J call TRBJ2-7; TRBD2 might be the D (6 bases). There are 14 residues in the CDR3. The germline V gene encodes CDR1 LNHDA and CDR2 SQIVND (reference sequence). The V and J ends lost 3 bases and 4 bases respectively, with 13 bases between them. The CDR3: CASSIRSGDYEQYF. DNA for the CDR3: TGTGCCAGTAGTATTAGGTCGGGGGATTACGAGCAGTACTTC.